This T cell receptor beta chain was sequenced during a study of T cells in Graves' hyperthyroidism and ophthalmopathy. General study points: Stable hyperthyroidism was told apart from ophthalmopathy by a model built on 13 V-J features.

This CDR3 has 15 residues. Trimming removed 4 bases from V and 5 bases from J; junction bases left unmatched: 10. In germline, CDR1 is SQVTM, CDR2 ANQGSEA. This clonotype was observed many times. As yet, its antigen is unknown. It was RNA transcripts that yielded the amplified TCR beta CDR3 regions. The TCR CDR3 first-round RT-PCR relied on the HTBI primer set. TCRdb ran MiXCR on the multiplex PCR reads and lists one entry per CDR3 protein. The sample consists of about 400,000 distinct CDR3 sequences, 14% to 15% of them appearing once. Sequencing was carried out using blood. The sequence derives from a man aged 18 to 35 with Graves' ophthalmopathy. The rearrangement uses TRBV29-1 and TRBJ2-2; TRBD2 agrees at 7 bases. The DNA of the CDR3 is TGCAGCGTTGCCACCTTTGCGGGAGATACCGGGGAGCTGTTTTTT. This sequence encodes CSVATFAGDTGELFF.